This TCR beta chain appears in the sequencing data of a study of cytomegalovirus exposure and HLA in healthy donors. Study conclusions and caveats: In a later analysis, compared with equally common non-associated chains, HLA-associated beta chains were more expanded. HLA alleles were associated with some 16,000 TCR beta sequences in a later analysis at 0.05 false discovery rate.

The PCR ran on 60 Vbeta and 13 Jbeta primers. Sequencing was performed with immunoSEQ multiplex PCR; in TCRdb, only in-frame clones are kept and a portion is missing. The sample yields around 160,000 clones, over 75% seen once. J was trimmed by 12 bases and V by 3 bases; bases with no gene match: 6. CDR1 LNHDA and CDR2 SQIVND come from the germline V gene (reference sequence). The CDR3 extends over 13 amino acids. In its sample, this clone was seen once. Its target is unknown. The source is a human donor in good health. The sequenced sample was PBMCs. The chain links TRBV19 to TRBJ1-4; TRBD1 agrees at 8 bases. The CDR3 DNA follows: TGTGCCAGTAGTATTAGCAGGGGGCGAGAACTGTTTTTT. Protein product: CASSISRGRELFF.